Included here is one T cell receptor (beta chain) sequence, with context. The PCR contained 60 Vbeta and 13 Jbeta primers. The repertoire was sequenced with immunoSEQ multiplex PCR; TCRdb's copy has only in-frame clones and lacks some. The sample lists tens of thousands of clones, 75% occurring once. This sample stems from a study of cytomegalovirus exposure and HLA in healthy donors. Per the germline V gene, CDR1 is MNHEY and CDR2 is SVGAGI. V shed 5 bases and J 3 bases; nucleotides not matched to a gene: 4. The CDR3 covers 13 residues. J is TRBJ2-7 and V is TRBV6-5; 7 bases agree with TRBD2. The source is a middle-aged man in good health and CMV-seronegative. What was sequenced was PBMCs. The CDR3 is CASSPSGFYEQYF. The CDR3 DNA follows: TGTGCCAGCAGTCCTAGCGGCTTCTACGAGCAGTACTTC.